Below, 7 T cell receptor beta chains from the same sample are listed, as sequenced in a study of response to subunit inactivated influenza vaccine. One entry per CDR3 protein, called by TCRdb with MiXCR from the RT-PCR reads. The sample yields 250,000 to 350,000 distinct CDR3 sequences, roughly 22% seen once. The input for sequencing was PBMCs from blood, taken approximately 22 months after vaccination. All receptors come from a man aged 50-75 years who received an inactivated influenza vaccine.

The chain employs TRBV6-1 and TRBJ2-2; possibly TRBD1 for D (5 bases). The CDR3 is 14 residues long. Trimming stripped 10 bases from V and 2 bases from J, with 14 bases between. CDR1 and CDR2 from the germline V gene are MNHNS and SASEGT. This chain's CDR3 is CATTDKPNTGELFF. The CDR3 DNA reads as TGTGCCACGACAGACAAACCAAACACCGGGGAGCTGTTTTTT.

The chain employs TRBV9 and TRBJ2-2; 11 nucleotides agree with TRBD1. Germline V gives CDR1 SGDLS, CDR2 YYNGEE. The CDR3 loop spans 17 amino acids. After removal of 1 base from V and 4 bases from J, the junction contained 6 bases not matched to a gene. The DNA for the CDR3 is TGTGCCAGCAGCGTATCCGGACAGGGGGCCTCCACCGGGGAGCTGTTTTTT. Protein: CASSVSGQGASTGELFF.

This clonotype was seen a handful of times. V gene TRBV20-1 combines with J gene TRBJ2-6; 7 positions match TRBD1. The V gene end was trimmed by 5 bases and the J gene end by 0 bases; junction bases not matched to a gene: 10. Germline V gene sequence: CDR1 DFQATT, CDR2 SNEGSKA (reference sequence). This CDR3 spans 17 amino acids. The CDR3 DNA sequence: TGCAGTGCTCGATCAACAGGGGCCCTCTCTGGGGCCAACGTCCTGACTTTC. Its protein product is CSARSTGALSGANVLTF.

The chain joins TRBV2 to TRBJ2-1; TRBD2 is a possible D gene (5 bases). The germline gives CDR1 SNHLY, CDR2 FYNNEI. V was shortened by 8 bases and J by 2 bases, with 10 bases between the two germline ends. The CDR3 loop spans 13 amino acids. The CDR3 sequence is CASSSTTYNEQFF. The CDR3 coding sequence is TGTGCCAGCTCTAGCACGACCTACAATGAGCAGTTCTTC.

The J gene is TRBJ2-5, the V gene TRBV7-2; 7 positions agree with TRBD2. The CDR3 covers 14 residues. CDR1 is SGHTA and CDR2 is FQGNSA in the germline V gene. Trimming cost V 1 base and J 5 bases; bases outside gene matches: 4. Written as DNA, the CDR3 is TGTGCCAGCAGCTTAGGTGCGGGGGAGGAGACCCAGTACTTC. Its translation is CASSLGAGEETQYF.

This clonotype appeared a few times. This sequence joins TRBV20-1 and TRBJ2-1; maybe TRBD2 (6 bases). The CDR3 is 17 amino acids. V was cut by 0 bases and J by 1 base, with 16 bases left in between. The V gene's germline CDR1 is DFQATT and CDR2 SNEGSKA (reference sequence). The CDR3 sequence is CSARDLGGALSYNEQFF. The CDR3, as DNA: TGCAGTGCTAGAGATCTGGGCGGGGCTCTGTCCTACAATGAGCAGTTCTTC.

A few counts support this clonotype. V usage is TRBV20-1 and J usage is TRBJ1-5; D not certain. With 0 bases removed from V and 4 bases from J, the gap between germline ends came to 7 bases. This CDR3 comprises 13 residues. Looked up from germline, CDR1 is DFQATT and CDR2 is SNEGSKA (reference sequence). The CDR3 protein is CSAREQINQPQHF. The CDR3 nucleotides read TGCAGTGCTAGAGAACAGATTAATCAGCCCCAGCATTTT.